This TCR beta chain emerged from a study of blood T cells in healthy people across ages. Overall study results and limits: Naive T cell percentage showed a strong correlation with TCR beta diversity.

The table lists this clonotype with many counts. Its antigen is still unknown. Alongside a J-beta primer mix, a sample-barcoded 5' primer served in a second PCR lasting about 7 to 12 cycles. Via MiXCR, TCRdb re-called the 5' RACE reads, giving one row per CDR3 protein. Of approximately 800,000 distinct CDR3 sequences listed, roughly 50% were seen once; the top ten hold roughly two fifths. The receptor's source is a man aged 80 or over in good health. Sequencing used blood.

The CDR3 DNA sequence: TGTGCCAGCAGCCCTAACCCCCACGAGCAGTACTTC. It yields the protein CASSPNPHEQYF. This chain links TRBV16 with TRBJ2-7; no firm D call. Per the germline V gene, CDR1 is KGHSY and CDR2 is FQNENV. The CDR3 extends over 12 amino acids. V was pared by 4 bases and J by 5 bases, with 9 bases between.